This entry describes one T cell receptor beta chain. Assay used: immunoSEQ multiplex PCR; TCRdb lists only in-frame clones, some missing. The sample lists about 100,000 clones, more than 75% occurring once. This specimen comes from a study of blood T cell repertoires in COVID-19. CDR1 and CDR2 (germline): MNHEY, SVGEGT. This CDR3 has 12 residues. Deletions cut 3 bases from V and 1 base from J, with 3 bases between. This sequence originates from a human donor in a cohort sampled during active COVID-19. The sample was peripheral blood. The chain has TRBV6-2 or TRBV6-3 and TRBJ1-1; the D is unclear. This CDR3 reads CASSYRNTEAFF. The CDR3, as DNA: TGTGCCAGCAGTTATAGGAACACTGAAGCTTTCTTT.